Presented here are 6 T cell receptor beta chains from one specimen sequenced in a study of CD8+ T cells in alopecia areata. cDNA serving as the sequencing template came from extracted, reverse transcribed RNA. Repertoires were generated with immunoSEQ multiplex PCR, while TCRdb's copy carries only in-frame clones and drops some. The sample shows 150,000 to 200,000 clones, around 56% of them seen only once. As for treatment: oral pan-JAK inhibitor, 5-10 mg twice daily. The sequenced sample was CD4+ T cells sorted from blood, obtained at week 4, from a patient treated with tofacitinib. All receptors come from a human donor with alopecia areata.

The rearrangement links TRBV29-1 to TRBJ1-1; TRBD1 is a possible D gene (6 bases). CDR3 length equals 15 residues. Trimming took 4 bases from V and 6 from J, leaving 21 bases between them. Germline V CDR1 and CDR2: SQVTM, ANQGSEA. The CDR3 region is CSVGYEGVQGAEAFF. CDR3 sequence (DNA): TGCAGCGTTGGTTATGAGGGGGTACAAGGAGCTGAAGCTTTCTTT.

This clone was recorded a few times. The chain joins TRBV30 to TRBJ1-5; tentative D call: TRBD1 (5 bases). Trimming pared 3 bases from V and 5 bases from J, leaving 14 bases between. The germline CDR1 and CDR2 sequences are GTSNPN and SVGIG (reference sequence). This CDR3 has 14 residues. In DNA form, the CDR3 reads TGTGCCTGGAGCGGACTTCAGGGTGATCAGCCCCAGCATTTT. Translated, it gives CAWSGLQGDQPQHF.

The V gene is TRBV6-5, the J gene TRBJ2-3; no firm D call. The CDR3 covers 15 residues. Germline V lookup: CDR1 MNHEY, CDR2 SVGAGI. Trimming took off 6 bases at V and 2 bases at J, with 15 bases between the two ends. CDR3 protein: CASRTSGSSTDTQYF. The CDR3 DNA reads as TGTGCCAGCAGAACCTCCGGGTCCTCCACAGATACGCAGTATTTT.

This sequence joins TRBV29-1 and TRBJ2-2; the match to TRBD1 covers 8 bases. The V gene's germline CDR1 is SQVTM and CDR2 ANQGSEA. The CDR3 extends over 15 amino acids. V lost 7 bases and J lost 0; bases outside the gene matches: 7. DNA for the CDR3: TGCAGCGCAGCCCCGGGACAGGCGAACACCGGGGAGCTGTTTTTT. Protein sequence: CSAAPGQANTGELFF.

The chain couples TRBV5-1 to TRBJ1-1, with 7 bases lining up with TRBD1. From germline, CDR1 is SGHRS and CDR2 YFSETQ. V was clipped by 5 bases and J by 0 bases; unmatched bases: 4. The CDR3 length is 14 residues. The CDR3 DNA follows: TGCGCCAGCAGTTCGGGACAGTTGAACACTGAAGCTTTCTTT. Translation: CASSSGQLNTEAFF. The full variable domain, completed using reference TRBV5-1 and TRBJ1-1, is KAGVTQTPRYLIKTRGQQVTLSCSPISGHRSVSWYQQTPGQGLQFLFEYFSETQRNKGNFPGRFSGRQFSNSRSEMNVSTLELGDSALYLCASSSGQLNTEAFFGQGTRLTVV.

The chain's CDR3 is CASSRPPGTSVYNEQFF. The CDR3 DNA follows: TGTGCCAGCAGCCGCCCTCCCGGGACTAGCGTCTACAATGAGCAGTTCTTC. The chain is built from TRBV7-2 and TRBJ2-1; 10 bases are shared with TRBD2. Unmatched junction bases numbered 10, after V lost 5 bases and J lost 3 bases. The germline gives CDR1 SGHTA, CDR2 FQGNSA. The CDR3 sequence is 17 residues long.